Below are 32 T cell receptor beta chains sequenced from a single sample in a study of T-cell memory formation after mild COVID-19. TCRdb fed the 5' RACE reads into MiXCR, producing one record per CDR3 protein. Of 450,000 or so distinct CDR3 sequences in the sample, roughly 23% are singletons; the top ten hold around 13%. Material for sequencing was PBMCs or a T cell subset sorted from them (not recorded which). Receptor source: an adult woman who had mild COVID-19 (a few samples of this study predate the infection). Cell type and time point are not known.

The V call is TRBV3-1, the J call TRBJ2-3; 13 nucleotides agree with TRBD2. The CDR3 is made up of 17 amino acids. CDR1 and CDR2 from the germline V gene are LGHDT and YNNKEL (reference sequence). V lost 1 base to trimming and J lost 6 bases; unmatched junction nucleotides: 7. DNA for the CDR3: TGTGCCAGCAGCCAAGGAAGACTAGCGGGAGGTCTGGATACGCAGTATTTT. Its translation is CASSQGRLAGGLDTQYF.

The V gene is TRBV29-1, the J gene TRBJ2-5; D perhaps matches TRBD2 (5 bases). The CDR3 runs 13 residues. The V gene's germline CDR1 is SQVTM and CDR2 ANQGSEA. The V end lost 5 bases, the J end lost 0 bases, and 10 bases lay between the germline ends. The CDR3 bases are TGCAGCGTTAGGAGGTCTCACCAAGAGACCCAGTACTTC. Amino acids: CSVRRSHQETQYF.

The chain joins TRBV5-5 to TRBJ2-5; TRBD2 agrees at 12 bases. This CDR3 comprises 18 residues. CDR1 and CDR2 from the germline V gene are SGHKS and YYEKEE (reference sequence). With V trimmed by 0 bases and J by 6 bases, 12 bases remained unmatched. The CDR3 region is CASSLEGDSTSGRQTQYF. In nucleotides, the CDR3 is TGTGCCAGCAGCTTGGAAGGGGATTCGACTAGCGGGAGACAGACCCAGTACTTC.

This clonotype was counted between two and nine times. CDR3: CASSQDRGNSPGETQYF. The DNA of the CDR3 is TGTGCCAGCAGCCAAGATCGTGGGAACTCTCCGGGAGAGACCCAGTACTTC. This chain connects TRBV3-1 to TRBJ2-5; no definite D call. The length of the CDR3 is 17 residues. With 0 bases removed from V and 4 bases from J, the gap between germline ends came to 18 bases. Germline V gene lookup returns CDR1 LGHDT and CDR2 YNNKEL (reference sequence).

The chain combines TRBV4-1 with TRBJ2-3; 7 positions match TRBD1. From germline, CDR1 is MGHRA and CDR2 YSYEKL. The CDR3 extends over 15 amino acids. V lost 4 bases to trimming and J lost 4 bases; unmatched junction nucleotides: 8. Here the CDR3 reads CASSLPGTEPDTQYF. The CDR3 region has the DNA TGCGCCAGCAGCCTTCCCGGGACAGAACCAGATACGCAGTATTTT.

This rearrangement joins TRBV12-3 or TRBV12-4 to TRBJ1-6; unclear D gene. V lost 6 bases and J 10 bases, leaving 13 bases between the germline ends. This CDR3 is 13 amino acids long. The CDR3 region is CASSLEILSPLHF. The CDR3 coding sequence is TGTGCCAGCAGCCTGGAGATACTCTCACCCCTCCACTTT.

The rearrangement joins TRBV9 to TRBJ2-1, with 7 nucleotides matching TRBD1. CDR1 is SGDLS, CDR2 YYNGEE, per germline. Unmatched junction bases numbered 4, after V lost 7 bases and J lost 3 bases. The CDR3 covers 13 residues. CDR3 nucleotides: TGTGCCAGCTGCCGGGACAGCTACAATGAGCAGTTCTTC. This translates into CASCRDSYNEQFF.

This chain connects TRBV12-3 or TRBV12-4 to TRBJ2-1, with 10 bases that match TRBD2. The V gene end was trimmed by 8 bases and the J gene end by 2 bases; junction bases not matched to a gene: 3. This CDR3 region has 14 residues. For the CDR3, the DNA is TGTGCCAGCGAGCGGGAGGGTACCTACAATGAGCAGTTCTTC. Its translation: CASEREGTYNEQFF.

This clonotype was seen a few times. The genes are TRBV15 and TRBJ2-1; 8 nucleotides line up with TRBD2. Losses at the gene ends were 1 base for V and 4 bases for J; bases not matched to a gene: 6. The CDR3 has 16 residues. Germline V gene data show CDR1 as LNHNV and CDR2 as YYDKDF (reference sequence). This CDR3 reads CATSRGSAGAYNEQFF. The CDR3 DNA sequence: TGTGCCACCAGCAGAGGATCAGCGGGAGCATACAATGAGCAGTTCTTC.

The V gene is TRBV12-3 or TRBV12-4, the J gene TRBJ1-3; 7 bases are a match to TRBD1. There are 15 residues in the CDR3. Trimming removed 6 bases from V and 0 bases from J; junction bases left unmatched: 5. CDR3 in DNA: TGTGCCAGCAGGTCGGGACAGTTCTCTGGAAACACCATATATTTT. It codes for CASRSGQFSGNTIYF.

The CDR3 nucleotides read TGTGCCAGCAGCGAACAGGTTAGCAATCAGCCCCAGCATTTT. Protein: CASSEQVSNQPQHF. The chain is built from TRBV12-3 or TRBV12-4 and TRBJ1-5; a possible D gene is TRBD1 (5 bases). Trimming left V 6 bases short and J 0 bases short, with 9 bases between. This CDR3 is built from 14 residues.

The chain combines TRBV2 with TRBJ1-1; no clear D. The CDR3 is 17 amino acids. Germline CDR1 is SNHLY and CDR2 is FYNNEI. V lost 7 bases, J lost 1 base, and 22 bases lay in between. CDR3 region: CASIRLPGLDANTEAFF. CDR3 coding DNA: TGTGCCAGCATTAGACTTCCGGGTCTCGATGCGAACACTGAAGCTTTCTTT.

This chain connects TRBV12-3 or TRBV12-4 to TRBJ2-3; D might be TRBD2 (5 bases). This CDR3 is built from 16 residues. The ends were cut back, 5 bases at V and 4 bases at J, with 19 bases in the middle. The CDR3 region has the DNA TGTGCCAGCAGTCATTATTCGCCCTCGCGGGCAGATACGCAGTATTTT. Protein product: CASSHYSPSRADTQYF.

This clonotype has at least ten counts. V usage is TRBV5-1 and J usage is TRBJ2-1, with 10 bases aligning to TRBD1. The CDR3 runs to 14 residues. V dropped 4 bases and J dropped 7; count of bases not matched to a gene: 5. Germline V gene lookup returns CDR1 SGHRS and CDR2 YFSETQ. This CDR3 reads CASSLTGGSNEQFF. DNA of the CDR3: TGCGCCAGCAGCCTGACAGGGGGCTCGAATGAGCAGTTCTTC.

The chain carries TRBV7-2 and TRBJ1-1; D is ambiguous. Trimming cost V 3 bases and J 3 bases, with 17 bases left between them. Germline CDR1 SGHTA, CDR2 FQGNSA. This CDR3 has 16 residues. In nucleotides, the CDR3 is TGTGCCAGCAGCTTTCCCTCCGGGAGATTGGACACTGAAGCTTTCTTT. Protein sequence: CASSFPSGRLDTEAFF.

This chain uses TRBV20-1 with TRBJ2-6; 8 bases line up with TRBD1. Germline loops: CDR1 DFQATT, CDR2 SNEGSKA (reference sequence). V was clipped by 6 bases and J by 1 base; unmatched bases: 5. This CDR3 has 15 residues. CDR3 bases: TGCAGTGCCGTGGACAGGGCTTCTGGGGCCAACGTCCTGACTTTC. This sequence encodes CSAVDRASGANVLTF.

This clonotype was detected only a few times. V gene TRBV7-7 combines with J gene TRBJ1-6; TRBD1 is a possible D gene (5 bases). With 3 bases removed from V and 11 bases from J, the gap between germline ends came to 11 bases. Germline loops: CDR1 SSHAT, CDR2 FNYEAQ (reference sequence). The CDR3 length is 13 residues. CDR3 bases: TGTGCCAGCAGCTTTGGTTCGGGGGCACCCCTCCACTTT. As protein: CASSFGSGAPLHF.

This chain connects TRBV7-2 to TRBJ2-1; perhaps TRBD1 as D (5 bases). The CDR3 length is 16 residues. Trimming took 5 bases from V and 3 from J, leaving 17 bases between them. Germline V CDR1 and CDR2: SGHTA, FQGNSA. The CDR3, as DNA: TGTGCCAGCAGCCTTGATTTCTCCAGGGTCTACAATGAGCAGTTCTTC. Protein: CASSLDFSRVYNEQFF.

This clonotype has only a few counts. This chain's CDR3 is CASSYPLDVWDGYTF. The CDR3 DNA is TGTGCCAGCAGTTACCCCCTCGACGTCTGGGATGGCTACACCTTC. V gene TRBV6-2 or TRBV6-3 combines with J gene TRBJ1-2, with D unresolved. The CDR3 extends over 15 amino acids. Germline V gene data show CDR1 as MNHEY and CDR2 as SVGEGT. V dropped 2 bases and J dropped 6 bases, with 16 bases sitting between them.

This clonotype was observed once. The chain combines TRBV30 with TRBJ1-6; no clear D. Germline CDR1 reads GTSNPN; CDR2 reads SVGIG (reference sequence). The V end was cut by 2 bases, the J end by 2 bases, with 13 bases between. The CDR3 is 16 amino acids. CDR3 sequence: CAWSNVAVTYNSPLHF. CDR3 in DNA: TGTGCCTGGAGTAACGTAGCGGTCACCTATAATTCACCCCTCCACTTT.

The rearrangement links TRBV5-1 to TRBJ1-1, with D maybe TRBD1 (6 bases). This CDR3 has 17 residues. The germline gives CDR1 SGHRS, CDR2 YFSETQ. The V gene lost 0 bases and the J gene lost 0 bases, with 15 bases spanning the gap. The CDR3 here is CASSLAQGTHMNTEAFF. As DNA, the CDR3 is TGCGCCAGCAGCTTGGCACAGGGAACGCACATGAACACTGAAGCTTTCTTT.

This clonotype occurred once. This chain uses TRBV12-3 or TRBV12-4 with TRBJ2-3; D remains unclear. The CDR3 loop spans 13 amino acids. Trimming pared 1 base from V and 6 bases from J, leaving 8 bases between. The DNA for the CDR3 is TGTGCCAGCAGTTTAGACTATTTGGATACGCAGTATTTT. Amino acids: CASSLDYLDTQYF.

This clonotype appeared a few times. The chain couples TRBV5-6 to TRBJ1-6; the match to TRBD1 covers 12 bases. The trim removed 0 bases at V and 11 bases at J, leaving 6 bases unmatched. CDR1 is SGHDT, CDR2 YYEEEE, per germline. The CDR3 consists of 16 residues. The CDR3 coding sequence is TGTGCCAGCAGCTTGGTTACCGGGACAGGGGGCCCACCCCTCCACTTT. Translation gives CASSLVTGTGGPPLHF.

This clonotype turned up a few times. This sequence joins TRBV7-3 and TRBJ2-3, with D possibly TRBD1 on 6 matching bases. V lost 0 bases and J 10 bases, leaving 8 bases between the germline ends. Germline lookup yields CDR1 SGHTA and CDR2 FQGTGA. The CDR3 is 12 amino acids. The CDR3 nucleotides are TGTGCCAGCAGCTTAACTGAGGGGGCGCAGTATTTT. It specifies CASSLTEGAQYF. The complete variable domain, with remaining parts taken from reference TRBV7-3 and TRBJ2-3, reads GAGVSQTPSNKVTEKGKYVELRCDPISGHTALYWYRQSLGQGPEFLIYFQGTGAADDSGLPNDRFFAVRPEGSVSTLKIQRTERGDSAVYLCASSLTEGAQYFGPGTRLTVL.

This chain joins TRBV12-3 or TRBV12-4 and TRBJ2-3; D unresolved. The CDR3 extends over 14 amino acids. Trimming left V 4 bases short and J 6 bases short, with 14 bases between. The CDR3 DNA follows: TGTGCCAGCAGTTCGGGCCCGGCGTCGGATACGCAGTATTTT. This sequence encodes CASSSGPASDTQYF.

V gene TRBV24-1 combines with J gene TRBJ2-2, with TRBD2 as a possible D gene (6 bases). V gave up 2 bases and J gave up 6 bases, with 9 bases separating them. The length of the CDR3 is 14 residues. The germline V gene encodes CDR1 KGHDR and CDR2 SFDVKD. Here the CDR3 DNA reads TGTGCCACCAGTGATTGGAGGGAGCCCGGGGAGCTGTTTTTT. Its translation is CATSDWREPGELFF.

This clonotype was detected ten times or more. The V gene is TRBV7-9, the J gene TRBJ2-4; D unclear. V dropped 8 bases and J dropped 0 bases, with 8 bases sitting between them. The CDR3 totals 13 residues. The germline gives CDR1 SEHNR, CDR2 FQNEAQ (reference sequence). CDR3 in amino acids: CASDPLAKNIQYF. As DNA, the CDR3 is TGTGCCAGCGACCCTCTAGCCAAAAACATTCAGTACTTC. The full variable domain, in which reference TRBV7-9 and TRBJ2-4 provide the parts outside the CDR3, is DTGVSQNPRHKITKRGQNVTFRCDPISEHNRLYWYRQTLGQGPEFLTYFQNEAQLEKSRLLSDRFSAERPKGSFSTLEIQRTEQGDSAMYLCASDPLAKNIQYFGAGTRLSVL.

Concerning this clonotype itself: The CDR3 does not close with the conserved phenylalanine or tryptophan, likely indicating a read error. The chain recombines TRBV7-9 with TRBJ2-7; D gene ambiguous. This CDR3 region has 14 residues. Germline V gene data show CDR1 as SEHNR and CDR2 as FQNEAQ (reference sequence). V was shortened by 3 bases and J by 0 bases, with 9 bases between the two germline ends. The CDR3 loop is CASSFSPSSYEQYL. CDR3 DNA sequence: TGTGCCAGCAGCTTTAGCCCGAGCTCCTACGAGCAGTACCTC.

The rearrangement links TRBV5-5 to TRBJ2-7; D gene uncertain. CDR1 is SGHKS, CDR2 YYEKEE, per germline (reference sequence). The germline V and J ends were trimmed by 4 bases and 3 bases, with 14 bases remaining between them. This CDR3 contains 14 residues. This CDR3 is CASSPAGYHYEQYF. As DNA, the CDR3 is TGTGCCAGCAGCCCAGCAGGTTATCACTACGAGCAGTACTTC.

The V call is TRBV5-1, the J call TRBJ2-2; D is perhaps TRBD2 (6 bases). The CDR3 spans 14 residues. CDR1 and CDR2 from the germline V gene are SGHRS and YFSETQ. Trimming left V 2 bases short and J 5 bases short, with 10 bases between. The CDR3 region is CASSFKSGTGELFF. As DNA, the CDR3 is TGCGCCAGCAGCTTCAAAAGCGGGACCGGGGAGCTGTTTTTT.

The chain employs TRBV28 and TRBJ2-6; the D is unclear. The V gene's germline CDR1 is MDHEN and CDR2 SYDVKM. CDR3 length: 17 amino acids. V lost 3 bases and J 1 base, leaving 13 bases between the germline ends. The CDR3, as DNA: TGTGCCAGCAGTTTCGTCTCGTGGGGTTCTGGGGCCAACGTCCTGACTTTC. This gives the protein CASSFVSWGSGANVLTF.

This clonotype was seen only a few times. CDR3 in DNA: TGTGCCAGCAGTTCCTTGGCAGCGGGAGGCAACACCGGGGAGCTGTTTTTT. This codes for CASSSLAAGGNTGELFF. The V gene is TRBV5-5, the J gene TRBJ2-2; 9 bases map to TRBD2. The germline V gene encodes CDR1 SGHKS and CDR2 YYEKEE (reference sequence). V lost 5 bases and J lost 2; bases outside the gene matches: 10. The CDR3 consists of 17 residues.